This TCR beta chain was sequenced in a study of blood T cells in healthy people across ages. A note on this clonotype: What it binds is not known.

Points from the study as a whole: Long-lived donors carried more naive CD4+ cells and greater diversity than aged donors. The donors' CMV status was not determined, possibly confounding changes in expanded clonotypes.

Then a second PCR, running about 6 to 12 cycles, was carried out with a sample-barcoded 5' primer and a J-beta primer mix. TCRdb itself ran the 5' RACE reads through MiXCR, one entry per CDR3 protein. Among over 1,300,000 distinct CDR3 sequences, approximately 60% were seen once, and the ten largest hold about 6.3%. Germline loops: CDR1 ENHRY, CDR2 SYGVKD. The V and J ends lost 4 bases and 0 bases respectively, with 9 bases between them. The CDR3 covers 15 residues. Isolation yielded PBMCs, at least 7 million per sample, in every case. Total RNA was isolated from each sample in quantities of at least 6 micrograms.

The chain uses TRBV10-3 and TRBJ1-4; D gene unclear. This receptor was identified in a man aged 18-30 years in good health. The sequenced sample was blood. In DNA, the CDR3 is TGTGCCATCAGTGCAGACACCGCAACTAATGAAAAACTGTTTTTT. As protein: CAISADTATNEKLFF.